This T cell receptor (beta chain) is from a study of blood T cell repertoires in COVID-19. Background on the study: COVID-19 samples collected from the United States, Italy and Spain covered acute and convalescent phases.

Germline CDR1 SGHRS, CDR2 YFSETQ. The CDR3 runs 15 residues. Trimming took off 3 bases at V and 0 bases at J, with 12 bases between the two ends. Under the authors' procedure: How many nucleated cells were present was estimated from reference gene primer amplification. Produced via immunoSEQ multiplex PCR; TCRdb's table is partial and in-frame only. V and J calls and clone size are those listed in that table; D and trimming were worked out from the DNA. The sample holds approximately 300,000 clones, about 84% seen once. The sequenced sample consisted of peripheral blood. The rearrangement links TRBV5-1 to TRBJ1-1; D unclear. The source of this sequence is a woman between 50 and 59 years old with acute or convalescent COVID-19. In DNA, the CDR3 is TGCGCCAGCAGCTCCTATCGCGGGGTGAACACTGAAGCTTTCTTT. This encodes CASSSYRGVNTEAFF.